The 21 T cell receptor beta chains given below trace back to one sample, sequenced in a study of T cell repertoires in cytomegalovirus infection. Each CDR3 protein gets one entry after TCRdb re-called the reads with MiXCR. The repertoire has about 260,000 distinct CDR3 sequences, roughly 13% of them found once; the top ten carry roughly 8.9%. Sequencing input: PBMCs. All receptors derive from a human donor in good health (CMV status not recorded). Some clones in this sample may be carry-over from other donors' samples.

This clonotype was observed a single time. V is TRBV20-1 and J is TRBJ1-1; D is unresolved. The CDR3 covers 14 residues. Germline loops: CDR1 DFQATT, CDR2 SNEGSKA (reference sequence). Deletions cut 4 bases from V and 10 bases from J, with 22 bases between. The CDR3 nucleotides read TGCAGTGCTATTCATTGGCAGCAAAGACAATCAGCTTTCTTT. Translation gives CSAIHWQQRQSAFF.

At least ten counts were recorded for this clonotype. The rearrangement uses TRBV7-8 and TRBJ2-7; TRBD2 agrees at 9 bases. Germline CDR1 SGHVS, CDR2 FQNEAQ. This CDR3 is 17 amino acids long. Trimming took 2 bases from V and 0 from J; bases not matched to a gene: 8. CDR3 sequence (DNA): TGTGCCAGCAGCTTACGCCCTAGCGGGGCCAGCTCCTACGAGCAGTACTTC. It yields the protein CASSLRPSGASSYEQYF.

The CDR3 DNA follows: TGTGCCAGCAGCCCGCGACAGGGGGCCTACAATGAGCAGTTCTTC. This translates into CASSPRQGAYNEQFF. This chain links TRBV7-3 with TRBJ2-1, with 9 positions matching TRBD1. The V segment lost 5 bases and the J segment 2 bases; nucleotides outside the gene matches: 4. This CDR3 is 15 amino acids long. The V gene's germline CDR1 is SGHTA and CDR2 FQGTGA.

In its sample, this clonotype was seen many times. The rearrangement joins TRBV7-2 to TRBJ1-2, with unresolved D. With 4 bases removed from V and 8 bases from J, the gap between germline ends came to 20 bases. The germline V gene has CDR1 SGHTA and CDR2 FQGNSA. CDR3 length equals 15 residues. DNA for the CDR3: TGTGCCAGCAGCTCCCAAACGGCGAGGGTAGGCGGCTACACCTTC. It codes for CASSSQTARVGGYTF. Together with reference TRBV7-2 and TRBJ1-2, the CDR3 gives the full variable domain: GAGVSQSPSNKVTEKGKDVELRCDPISGHTALYWYRQSLGQGLEFLIYFQGNSAPDKSGLPSDRFSAERTGGSVSTLTIQRTQQEDSAVYLCASSSQTARVGGYTFGSGTRLTVV.

This sequence joins TRBV5-1 and TRBJ2-5; 9 positions agree with TRBD1. The CDR3 loop spans 15 amino acids. In germline, CDR1 is SGHRS, CDR2 YFSETQ. With V trimmed by 4 bases and J by 2 bases, 6 bases remained unmatched. The CDR3 here is CASSPGTGLQETQYF. The CDR3 coding sequence is TGCGCCAGCAGCCCCGGGACAGGGCTACAAGAGACCCAGTACTTC.

This clonotype has more than one count but fewer than ten. The CDR3 DNA follows: TGTGCCAGCAGTTACTCGAAGGGCGAGCAGTACTTC. It translates to CASSYSKGEQYF. The gene calls are TRBV6-6 and TRBJ2-7; D remains ambiguous. Per germline, CDR1 MNHNY and CDR2 SVGAGI (reference sequence). This CDR3 is 12 amino acids long. V lost 0 bases and J lost 6, with 6 bases in between.

This clonotype was detected a few times. This chain uses TRBV2 with TRBJ1-6, with no clear D. V was shortened by 7 bases and J by 6 bases, with 19 bases between the two germline ends. This CDR3 contains 16 residues. Germline assignment: CDR1 SNHLY and CDR2 FYNNEI. The CDR3 sequence is CASKDVTALLNSPLHF. The CDR3 coding sequence is TGTGCCAGCAAGGATGTGACCGCGCTCCTTAATTCACCCCTCCACTTT.

This clonotype turned up a few times. One end of the junction varies from germline; a read error may be responsible. J is TRBJ1-2 and V is TRBV5-6; D uncertain. The germline V gene encodes CDR1 SGHDT and CDR2 YYEEEE. The CDR3 covers 13 residues. This CDR3 reads CASTLTSNYGYTF. The CDR3 nucleotides are TGTGCCAGCACCTTGACTTCAAACTATGGCTACACCTTC.

This clonotype was seen more than once but under ten times. The chain uses TRBV4-1 and TRBJ2-1; possible D gene TRBD1, 6 bases. V gave up 1 base and J gave up 6 bases, with 13 bases separating them. Germline V gene lookup returns CDR1 MGHRA and CDR2 YSYEKL. The CDR3 contains 15 residues. For the CDR3, the DNA is TGCGCCAGCAGCCAAGTTCAGGGGTTCGGCAATGAGCAGTTCTTC. This translates into CASSQVQGFGNEQFF.

This clonotype was picked up many times. The chain employs TRBV7-6 and TRBJ1-1; 9 nucleotides agree with TRBD1. The V gene end was trimmed by 2 bases and the J gene end by 0 bases; junction bases not matched to a gene: 4. This CDR3 comprises 16 residues. The V gene's germline CDR1 is SGHVS and CDR2 FNYEAQ. CDR3 bases: TGTGCCAGCAGCTTACAGACAGGGGGAATGAACACTGAAGCTTTCTTT. Its translation: CASSLQTGGMNTEAFF.

The table lists this clonotype with many counts. The chain recombines TRBV7-2 with TRBJ1-1; a weak D match, TRBD1 (5 bases). CDR1 SGHTA and CDR2 FQGNSA come from the germline V gene. V lost 5 bases and J 4 bases, leaving 11 bases between the germline ends. There are 13 residues in the CDR3. CDR3 sequence (DNA): TGTGCCAGCAGCGCAAGAAGGGGCACTGAAGCTTTCTTT. Residues: CASSARRGTEAFF.

The chain carries TRBV29-1 and TRBJ2-1; 9 bases line up with TRBD2. The CDR3 spans 20 residues. The junction had 28 bases not matched to a gene; V was cut back by 6 bases and J by 7 bases. Germline V lookup: CDR1 SQVTM, CDR2 ANQGSEA. The CDR3, as DNA: TGCAGCGTCGGGGGGGCCTCTAGCGGGACGGACCCTTTTTATGGAAATGAGCAGTTCTTC. Amino acids: CSVGGASSGTDPFYGNEQFF.

This rearrangement joins TRBV20-1 to TRBJ2-1; D is unclear. CDR3 length: 14 amino acids. The germline V and J ends were trimmed by 3 bases and 0 bases, with 9 bases remaining between them. Germline V CDR1 and CDR2: DFQATT, SNEGSKA (reference sequence). CDR3 nucleotides: TGCAGTGCTAGCATCGGAGCCTCCTACAATGAGCAGTTCTTC. It codes for CSASIGASYNEQFF.

In this sample, this clonotype turned up many times. The V gene is TRBV6-1, the J gene TRBJ2-1; D unresolved. CDR1 and CDR2 (germline): MNHNS, SASEGT. This CDR3 has 15 amino acids. Trimming left V 6 bases short and J 0 bases short, with 12 bases between. In nucleotides, the CDR3 is TGTGCCAGCAGCCCCAGGACGAGCTCCTACAATGAGCAGTTCTTC. It yields the protein CASSPRTSSYNEQFF.

This clonotype came up a few times. The V call is TRBV3-1, the J call TRBJ2-7; D is uncertain. V dropped 1 base and J dropped 2 bases, with 15 bases sitting between them. The CDR3 is 16 residues long. Germline CDR1 reads LGHDT; CDR2 reads YNNKEL (reference sequence). The CDR3, as DNA: TGTGCCAGCAGCCAAGGGGTGGCAGGCCGTACCTACGAGCAGTACTTC. This codes for CASSQGVAGRTYEQYF.

This clonotype has ten or more counts. The chain links TRBV4-2 to TRBJ1-4; D remains ambiguous. The germline V gene has CDR1 LGHNA and CDR2 YNFKEQ. Trimming removed 3 bases from V and 5 bases from J, with 1 base in between. This CDR3 contains 11 residues. In nucleotides, the CDR3 is TGTGCCAGCAGCCAGAATGAAAAACTGTTTTTT. This gives the protein CASSQNEKLFF.

The sample holds a few counts of this clonotype. This sequence joins TRBV6-1 and TRBJ1-3, with D perhaps TRBD1 (6 bases). This CDR3 is built from 14 residues. V was shortened by 5 bases and J by 4 bases, with 12 bases between the two germline ends. Germline CDR1 is MNHNS and CDR2 is SASEGT. CDR3 sequence: CASSRDGGGNTIYF. CDR3 sequence (DNA): TGTGCCAGCAGTCGGGACGGGGGCGGAAACACCATATATTTT.

At least ten counts were recorded for this clonotype. J is TRBJ1-3 and V is TRBV6-1; 8 nucleotides line up with TRBD1. CDR1 is MNHNS, CDR2 SASEGT, per germline. CDR3 length: 15 residues. V shed 5 bases and J 3 bases; nucleotides not matched to a gene: 6. Written as DNA, the CDR3 is TGTGCCAGCAGTTTCGGGACAGGATTTGGAAACACCATATATTTT. As protein: CASSFGTGFGNTIYF.

The genes are TRBV7-2 and TRBJ2-7; no clear D. Germline V gene lookup returns CDR1 SGHTA and CDR2 FQGNSA. V dropped 0 bases and J dropped 5 bases, with 8 bases sitting between them. The CDR3 is 13 residues long. The CDR3 is CASSLAMVHEQYF. In DNA form, the CDR3 reads TGTGCCAGCAGCTTAGCGATGGTTCACGAGCAGTACTTC.

V and J are TRBV20-1 and TRBJ2-7; possible D gene TRBD2, 6 bases. Germline V gives CDR1 DFQATT, CDR2 SNEGSKA (reference sequence). The CDR3 totals 17 residues. Trimming took off 5 bases at V and 3 bases at J, with 26 bases between the two ends. The CDR3 region is CSAPSGLLARPRYEQYF. CDR3 sequence (DNA): TGCAGTGCTCCGAGCGGGTTACTAGCTCGCCCGCGCTACGAGCAGTACTTC.

As DNA, the CDR3 is TGTGCCAGCAGCTTAGCCAGGGGAGAGACCCAGTACTTC. It codes for CASSLARGETQYF. This chain uses TRBV7-2 with TRBJ2-5, with D perhaps TRBD1 (6 bases). The CDR3 extends over 13 amino acids. Germline values: CDR1 SGHTA, CDR2 FQGNSA. V was shortened by 0 bases and J by 4 bases, with 6 bases between the two germline ends.